This TCR beta chain came from a study of blood T cell repertoires in COVID-19. Turning to the study itself: COVID-19 samples from acute and convalescent phases originated in the United States, Italy and Spain. Sample material is recorded as cDNA or gDNA derived from T cells, B-cell-depleted T cells, or PBMCs.

The CDR3 contains 14 residues. CDR1 is MNHEY and CDR2 is SMNVEV in the germline V gene (reference sequence). V was pared by 5 bases and J by 8 bases, with 16 bases between. In the original workflow: How many nucleated cells were present was estimated from reference gene primer amplification. Produced via immunoSEQ multiplex PCR; TCRdb's table is partial and in-frame only. V and J calls and clone size come straight from that table; D and trimming were deduced from the DNA. Of just under 20,000 clones in the sample, approximately 81% were seen once. The chain has TRBV27 and TRBJ2-1; possible D gene TRBD1, 6 bases. What was sequenced was peripheral blood. The clonotype originates from a human donor with active COVID-19. The donor label of this sample is uncertain. CDR3 DNA: TGTGCCAGCAGTCTACTAGGGGGTTTGGATGAGCAGTTCTTC. This codes for CASSLLGGLDEQFF.